The 11 T cell receptor beta chains reported below all come from one sample, sequenced in a study of shared clonotypes between healthy human individuals (TCRdb year 2020). The receptor library was made with the immunoSEQ multiplex PCR assay. TCRdb obtained this table from immuneACCESS and retained in-frame rearrangements with V and J assigned. These tables miss some clones; where compared with another copy, unresolved V genes account for less than half of the shortfall, and the remainder is unexplained. Within this sample are millions of clones, with approximately 95% of them counted one time only. The ten largest clones represent about 0.39% of the sample. Sequencing was carried out using naive CD4+ T cells from PBMCs. What the cell subset or site label conveys for this sample: CD45RA+ positively selected. The origin of the receptors is a man aged 18 to 30 in good health. Some clones in this sample may be carry-over from other donors' samples.

This chain uses TRBV4-1 with TRBJ1-1; 7 nucleotides match TRBD1. V trimming: 8 bases; J trimming: 3 bases; junction bases outside the gene matches: 6. Germline V gene data show CDR1 as MGHRA and CDR2 as YSYEKL. This CDR3 is built from 13 residues. The CDR3 sequence: CASGQDRDTEAFF. As DNA, the CDR3 is TGCGCCAGCGGACAGGACAGAGACACTGAAGCTTTCTTT.

DNA for the CDR3: TGTGCCAGCAGCTTAGCCCGGGACTCGAATGAGCAGTTCTTC. Its protein product is CASSLARDSNEQFF. The J gene is TRBJ2-1, the V gene TRBV11-3, with D possibly matching TRBD2 (6 bases). Trimming removed 1 base at V and 7 bases at J, with 11 bases between. Germline values: CDR1 SGHNT, CDR2 YENEEA. The CDR3 loop spans 14 amino acids.

CDR3 loop: CASSTSSGEAGNQPQHF. CDR3 bases: TGTGCCAGCAGCACCTCCTCAGGGGAGGCGGGCAATCAGCCCCAGCATTTT. The chain combines TRBV5-5 with TRBJ1-5, with D perhaps matching TRBD1 (6 bases). Germline assignment: CDR1 SGHKS and CDR2 YYEKEE (reference sequence). Trimming removed 4 bases at V and 2 bases at J, with 19 bases between. The CDR3 sequence is 17 residues long. Together with reference TRBV5-5 and TRBJ1-5, the CDR3 gives the full variable domain: DAGVTQSPTHLIKTRGQQVTLRCSPISGHKSVSWYQQVLGQGPQFIFQYYEKEERGRGNFPDRFSARQFPNYSSELNVNALLLGDSALYLCASSTSSGEAGNQPQHFGDGTRLSIL.

The J gene is TRBJ2-2, the V gene TRBV7-2; 9 bases align to TRBD2. The CDR3 is made up of 17 amino acids. V gave up 4 bases and J gave up 7 bases; unmatched junction bases: 13. The germline V gene has CDR1 SGHTA and CDR2 FQGNSA. The CDR3 region is CASSSRGGRASVGELFF. CDR3 bases: TGTGCCAGCAGCTCTAGGGGCGGGAGGGCCTCGGTCGGGGAGCTGTTTTTT. Filled out from reference TRBV7-2 and TRBJ2-2, the complete variable domain reads GAGVSQSPSNKVTEKGKDVELRCDPISGHTALYWYRQSLGQGLEFLIYFQGNSAPDKSGLPSDRFSAERTGGSVSTLTIQRTQQEDSAVYLCASSSRGGRASVGELFFGEGSRLTVL.

This chain uses TRBV7-3 with TRBJ2-3; 8 bases agree with TRBD2. Trimming at V came to 4 bases and at J to 0 bases, leaving 6 bases not matched to a gene. CDR3 length equals 16 residues. The germline V gene has CDR1 SGHTA and CDR2 FQGTGA. CDR3 in amino acids: CASSSGVAGSTDTQYF. As DNA, the CDR3 is TGTGCCAGCAGCTCGGGGGTAGCGGGGAGCACAGATACGCAGTATTTT. Looking up the rest from reference TRBV7-3 and TRBJ2-3 gives the full variable domain: GAGVSQTPSNKVTEKGKYVELRCDPISGHTALYWYRQSLGQGPEFLIYFQGTGAADDSGLPNDRFFAVRPEGSVSTLKIQRTERGDSAVYLCASSSGVAGSTDTQYFGPGTRLTVL.

The V gene is TRBV5-6, the J gene TRBJ1-5; D possibly corresponds to TRBD1 (5 bases). CDR3 size: 14 residues. The ends were cut back, 4 bases at V and 7 bases at J, with 15 bases in the middle. CDR1 and CDR2 from the germline V gene are SGHDT and YYEEEE. The CDR3 coding sequence is TGTGCCAGCAGCCCGCGGTTGGGGGGACAGCCCCAGCATTTT. It translates to CASSPRLGGQPQHF.

The V call is TRBV5-1, the J call TRBJ2-5; 8 nucleotides align to TRBD2. This CDR3 contains 16 residues. V lost 4 bases and J lost 9; bases outside the gene matches: 17. Germline CDR1 is SGHRS and CDR2 is YFSETQ. DNA for the CDR3: TGCGCCAGCAGCCAGACACTTACCGGACTAGCCCGGGCCCAGTACTTC. Amino acid sequence: CASSQTLTGLARAQYF.

The gene calls are TRBV5-1 and TRBJ2-4, with TRBD1 matching over 7 bases. V lost 0 bases, J lost 3 bases, and 12 bases stayed unmatched. The CDR3 runs 18 residues. Germline V gene lookup returns CDR1 SGHRS and CDR2 YFSETQ. The CDR3 DNA is TGCGCCAGCAGCTTGGATCGTGACAGGGAATTGGGCAAAAACATTCAGTACTTC. This codes for CASSLDRDRELGKNIQYF.

The chain links TRBV9 to TRBJ1-1; 7 bases fit TRBD1. CDR3 length equals 15 residues. The germline V gene encodes CDR1 SGDLS and CDR2 YYNGEE. The V gene end was trimmed by 0 bases and the J gene end by 7 bases; junction bases not matched to a gene: 9. The DNA for the CDR3 is TGTGCCAGCAGCGTAGGGGTTATGGGACAGAATGAAGCTTTCTTT. This sequence encodes CASSVGVMGQNEAFF.

This chain uses TRBV11-1 with TRBJ2-7; D tentatively fits TRBD1 or TRBD2 (5 bases each). Germline V lookup: CDR1 SGHAT, CDR2 FQDESV (reference sequence). Deletions cut 3 bases from V and 6 bases from J, with 9 bases between. The CDR3 is 12 amino acids. CDR3 sequence (DNA): TGTGCCAGCAGCTTGGGACGAGCCGAGCAGTACTTC. It translates to CASSLGRAEQYF.

This chain joins TRBV5-1 and TRBJ2-1; unclear D gene. Germline V gene lookup returns CDR1 SGHRS and CDR2 YFSETQ. The V and J ends lost 0 bases and 6 bases respectively, with 7 bases between them. The CDR3 has 13 amino acids. DNA for the CDR3: TGCGCCAGCAGCTTGGGGGTCTTCAATGAGCAGTTCTTC. Encoded protein: CASSLGVFNEQFF.